These 10 T cell receptor beta chains came from one sample sequenced in a study of sequential checkpoint blockade in melanoma. Assay used: immunoSEQ multiplex PCR; TCRdb lists only in-frame clones, some missing. The table lists some 11,000 clones, 75% to 80% of them singletons. The sample's treatment: randomized to nivolumab then ipilimumab (arm A) or the reverse (arm B). The source material was CD8+ T cells sorted from blood (inferred from file names), sampled from a patient given nivolumab and ipilimumab in sequence. The source of these receptors is a human donor with melanoma.

The chain joins TRBV7-9 to TRBJ2-7; possibly TRBD1 for D (6 bases). This CDR3 has 14 residues. Trimming pared 1 base from V and 1 base from J, leaving 8 bases between. The germline gives CDR1 SEHNR, CDR2 FQNEAQ (reference sequence). The CDR3 loop is CASSLVGQSYEQYF. The CDR3 bases are TGTGCCAGCAGCTTAGTCGGACAGTCCTACGAGCAGTACTTC.

The rearrangement uses TRBV6-1 and TRBJ2-1, with D possibly matching TRBD1 (6 bases). From germline, CDR1 is MNHNS and CDR2 SASEGT. The CDR3 has 15 residues. The germline V and J ends were trimmed by 3 bases and 1 base, with 10 bases remaining between them. The CDR3 bases are TGTGCCAGCAGTGAGATAGGGGGATCCTACAATGAGCAGTTCTTC. This sequence encodes CASSEIGGSYNEQFF.

The chain combines TRBV7-9 with TRBJ1-2; 9 nucleotides agree with TRBD1. The V gene end was trimmed by 5 bases and the J gene end by 7 bases; junction bases not matched to a gene: 8. Germline lookup yields CDR1 SEHNR and CDR2 FQNEAQ (reference sequence). The length of the CDR3 is 14 residues. CDR3 nucleotides: TGTGCCAGCAGCCCGACAGGGGGTGCTGCTGGCTACACCTTC. The encoded protein is CASSPTGGAAGYTF. The full variable domain, rest sourced from reference TRBV7-9 and TRBJ1-2, is DTGVSQNPRHKITKRGQNVTFRCDPISEHNRLYWYRQTLGQGPEFLTYFQNEAQLEKSRLLSDRFSAERPKGSFSTLEIQRTEQGDSAMYLCASSPTGGAAGYTFGSGTRLTVV.

The chain combines TRBV9 with TRBJ1-1; no clear D gene. Trimming took off 3 bases at V and 4 bases at J, with 10 bases between the two ends. CDR3 length: 13 amino acids. The germline gives CDR1 SGDLS, CDR2 YYNGEE. For the CDR3, the DNA is TGTGCCAGCAGCGGAAGGGAGGGCACTGAAGCTTTCTTT. Protein product: CASSGREGTEAFF.

In the case of this clone: Its ends do not fully match the called genes, so a read error is possible. This rearrangement joins TRBV7-2 to TRBJ2-5, with TRBD2 identical over 12 bases. The germline V gene has CDR1 SGHTA and CDR2 FQGNSA. The CDR3 runs 14 residues. The DNA of the CDR3 is TGTGCCAGCAGCCTAGCGGGGGGGCTGGAGACCCAGTACTTC. It encodes CASSLAGGLETQYF.

This chain uses TRBV7-9 with TRBJ2-7; D ambiguous. Deletions cut 6 bases from V and 3 bases from J, with 12 bases between. The CDR3 is made up of 13 amino acids. Germline V lookup: CDR1 SEHNR, CDR2 FQNEAQ (reference sequence). CDR3 nucleotides: TGTGCCAGCAGAACCGACAATTACTACGAGCAGTACTTC. This translates into CASRTDNYYEQYF.

The rearrangement uses TRBV9 and TRBJ1-3, with 7 bases fitting TRBD1. CDR1 and CDR2 (germline): SGDLS, YYNGEE. V shed 4 bases, J shed 8 bases, and the junction held 12 bases outside the gene matches. CDR3 length equals 15 residues. CDR3 coding DNA: TGTGCCAGCAGCCCATATGACAGGGATTTAGACACCATATATTTT. This encodes CASSPYDRDLDTIYF. The whole variable domain, filled in from reference TRBV9 and TRBJ1-3, reads DSGVTQTPKHLITATGQRVTLRCSPRSGDLSVYWYQQSLDQGLQFLIQYYNGEERAKGNILERFSAQQFPDLHSELNLSSLELGDSALYFCASSPYDRDLDTIYFGEGSWLTVV.

The chain links TRBV2 to TRBJ1-2, with D perhaps TRBD1 (6 bases). The CDR3 extends over 14 amino acids. Germline V gene sequence: CDR1 SNHLY, CDR2 FYNNEI. Deletions cut 5 bases from V and 4 bases from J, with 14 bases between. DNA of the CDR3: TGTGCCAGCAGTCCTACAGGGATCGGCTATGGCTACACCTTC. Residues: CASSPTGIGYGYTF.

The chain combines TRBV2 with TRBJ2-7; perhaps TRBD2 as D (6 bases). The CDR3 has 12 residues. CDR1 is SNHLY and CDR2 is FYNNEI in the germline V gene. V was shortened by 8 bases and J by 6 bases, with 14 bases between the two germline ends. CDR3 loop: CASGDWGVEQYF. CDR3 nucleotide sequence: TGTGCCAGCGGGGACTGGGGGGTCGAGCAGTACTTC.

This chain links TRBV13 with TRBJ2-5; a possible D gene is TRBD2 (6 bases). The DNA end favors TRBJ2-7, so the J call may be wrong. CDR1 is PRHDT and CDR2 is FYEKMQ in the germline V gene (reference sequence). The CDR3 contains 14 residues. Here the CDR3 DNA reads TGTGCCAGCAGCCCGCACTACGGGGGAGTCGAGCAGTACTTC. It yields the protein CASSPHYGGVEQYF.